This T cell receptor (beta chain) appears in the sequencing data of a study of CD8 T cells in Susac syndrome (dated by TCRdb to about 2019). The study in broad terms: Repertoire sequencing was used to test whether CD8+ T cell activation and differentiation in Susac syndrome was antigen driven. CD8+ T cell repertoire clonality was compared between approximately 12 healthy donors, approximately 14 Susac syndrome patients and 15 multiple sclerosis patients.

This clonotype was seen more than once but under ten times. Its antigen specificity is not known. It has no much larger one-base neighbor in the sample; base qualities were not kept. High-throughput TCR beta sequencing profiled peripheral blood CD8+ and CD4+ T cells from healthy donors, Susac syndrome patients and multiple sclerosis patients. Multiple sclerosis controls were treatment-naive patients with stable or active relapsing-remitting disease fulfilling revised McDonald criteria. Bulk CD8+ and CD4+ T cells were purified by magnetic negative isolation, while CD8+ TEMRA cells were enriched using FACS. Blood was collected in EDTA tubes and processed within 24 hours, with PBMCs isolated through density gradient centrifugation. PBMCs destined for TCR sequencing were cryopreserved in liquid nitrogen and later thawed in a 37 °C water bath. A purity of at least 90% was achieved for sorted or isolated CD4+, CD8+ and CD8+ TEMRA cells.

Study-wide conclusions, independent of this receptor: The number of individuals in the TCR sequencing and HLA analysis was acknowledged as relatively small.

V is cut back by 4 bases and J by 6 bases, with 4 bases in the junction unmatched. The CDR3 measures 13 amino acids from cysteine to phenylalanine. The entry retains the CDR3 DNA only, 39 bases that are in frame from base 1. According to the germline V gene, CDR1 reads SQVTM and CDR2 reads ANQGSEA. RNA was extracted using the RNeasy kit, and about 0.5 to 1 ug of the RNA was reverse transcribed with random hexamers. The immunoSEQ multiplex PCR assay, covering 54 Vbeta and 13 Jbeta segments, was used to amplify TCR beta CDR3 regions. To correct PCR amplification bias, a synthetic template baseline was used for both primer optimization and computational correction. As for the authors' bioinformatics: Reads were annotated to V, D and J genes according to IMGT and were analyzed with immunoSEQ Analyzer, with only productive sequences retained. Clonality was calculated as one minus the Shannon entropy normalized by log2 of the number of productive unique sequences. Public and private clones were assessed among the 100 most prevalent clones of each patient and control. Clones were defined as Susac-specific if absent from the healthy and MS cohorts, from some 1,000 published viral clones and from other ImmuneACCESS disease sequences. TCRdb reran the public reads through fastp at Q25 and MiXCR, keeping productive beta chains. Merged by CDR3 protein, the rows form single entries marked with the most common genes and DNA. The V and J calls, along with clone size, are taken from TCRdb and not from the paper's own processing. The table for this sample lists approximately 220,000 distinct CDR3 sequences; around 90% of them were counted only once. The ten largest clonotypes hold about 0.13% of the sample.

The sample taken for sequencing was CD8+ T cells from PBMCs. This clonotype was sampled from a human donor with multiple sclerosis. The chain links TRBV29-1 with TRBJ2-7, and TRBD2 aligns with 12 junction nucleotides. The CDR3 protein sequence reads: CSVGGLAGPEQYF. The DNA is TGCAGCGTTGGGGGACTAGCGGGCCCCGAGCAGTACTTC.